The 13 T cell receptor beta chains reported below all come from one sample, sequenced in a study of blood T cell repertoires in COVID-19. The protocol was immunoSEQ multiplex PCR, while the TCRdb copy is restricted to in-frame clones and leaves out a portion. Of some 220,000 clones detected, 88% appear once; the ten largest clones hold under 3%. Material: PBMCs or T cells enriched from blood (not recorded which). These receptors all stem from a woman aged 25 to 39 who had recovered from COVID-19.

CDR3 bases: TGCGCCAGCAGCCAGGAGGTGTGGGATCAGCCCCAGCATTTT. This codes for CASSQEVWDQPQHF. V is TRBV4-3 and J is TRBJ1-5; no definite D call. The V gene lost 3 bases and the J gene lost 5 bases, with 11 bases spanning the gap. Germline V gene sequence: CDR1 LGHNA, CDR2 YSLEER. The CDR3 loop spans 14 amino acids.

This clone was picked up one time. The CDR3 reads CASTTGSGTEAFF. CDR3 nucleotide sequence: TGTGCCAGTACCACAGGGTCGGGGACTGAAGCTTTCTTT. The chain uses TRBV19 and TRBJ1-1; tentative D call: TRBD1 (6 bases). The CDR3 totals 13 residues. Trimming took 7 bases from V and 5 from J, leaving 14 bases between them. Per the germline V gene, CDR1 is LNHDA and CDR2 is SQIVND (reference sequence).

The rearrangement links TRBV5-4 to TRBJ1-4, with D perhaps TRBD1 (6 bases). Germline V gene data show CDR1 as SGHNT and CDR2 as YYREEE (reference sequence). Trimming removed 0 bases at V and 3 bases at J, with 6 bases between. This CDR3 is built from 14 residues. The CDR3 spells CASSLGQANEKLFF. Written as DNA, the CDR3 is TGTGCCAGCAGCTTGGGACAGGCTAATGAAAAACTGTTTTTT.

V gene TRBV5-4 combines with J gene TRBJ2-7; 7 bases agree with TRBD2. The germline V gene has CDR1 SGHNT and CDR2 YYREEE (reference sequence). This CDR3 is 16 amino acids long. Trimming at V came to 1 base and at J to 0 bases, leaving 7 bases not matched to a gene. CDR3: CASSLFPRDYSYEQYF. The CDR3 region has the DNA TGTGCCAGCAGCTTGTTTCCTCGGGACTACTCCTACGAGCAGTACTTC. Variable domain in full (rest from reference TRBV5-4 and TRBJ2-7): ETGVTQSPTHLIKTRGQQVTLRCSSQSGHNTVSWYQQALGQGPQFIFQYYREEENGRGNFPPRFSGLQFPNYSSELNVNALELDDSALYLCASSLFPRDYSYEQYFGPGTRLTVT.

The chain's CDR3 is CASSPSPTGPTF. The CDR3 nucleotides read TGCGCCAGCAGCCCATCCCCGACAGGGCCCACCTTC. The chain couples TRBV4-1 to TRBJ1-2, with TRBD1 identical over 7 bases. J was trimmed by 13 bases and V by 4 bases; bases with no gene match: 9. The CDR3 spans 12 residues. Germline CDR1 reads MGHRA; CDR2 reads YSYEKL.

Worth noting for this clone: The sample contains more than one DNA sequence encoding this CDR3. V is TRBV7-2 and J is TRBJ1-2; TRBD1 is a possible D gene (6 bases). The V gene lost 1 base and the J gene lost 8 bases, with 11 bases spanning the gap. The length of the CDR3 is 13 residues. The germline V gene encodes CDR1 SGHTA and CDR2 FQGNSA. CDR3 nucleotide sequence: TGTGCCAGCAGCTTAGACAGGGTGGGCGGCTACACCTTC. Translating gives CASSLDRVGGYTF.

This clone was observed a single time. V usage is TRBV2 and J usage is TRBJ1-2, with D possibly being TRBD1 (6 bases). The CDR3 contains 17 residues. V shed 6 bases and J shed 4 bases, with 24 bases lying between them. Germline V gene data show CDR1 as SNHLY and CDR2 as FYNNEI. In nucleotides, the CDR3 is TGTGCCAGCAGACACAGGGACTTAAGGCGGGAGGGCTATGGCTACACCTTC. Translating gives CASRHRDLRREGYGYTF.

The chain employs TRBV27 and TRBJ2-3, with 13 bases identical to TRBD2. The V and J ends lost 7 bases and 0 bases, in that order; junction bases with no gene match: 13. Germline CDR1 is MNHEY and CDR2 is SMNVEV (reference sequence). CDR3 length: 19 amino acids. In DNA, the CDR3 is TGTGCCAGCACCAAGACTAGCGGGGGGCGGCTTACTAGCACAGATACGCAGTATTTT. Amino acids: CASTKTSGGRLTSTDTQYF.

This clone was counted once. The chain combines TRBV11-2 with TRBJ2-7; D is perhaps TRBD2 (5 bases). The V and J ends lost 5 bases and 3 bases respectively, with 20 bases between them. The CDR3 sequence is 16 residues long. Germline V gives CDR1 SGHAT, CDR2 FQNNGV. CDR3 loop: CASSSLSGNVHYEQYF. The CDR3 region has the DNA TGTGCCAGCAGCAGCTTATCGGGGAATGTGCACTACGAGCAGTACTTC.

This chain links TRBV6-5 with TRBJ1-6, with 8 bases that match TRBD1. The CDR3 has 14 amino acids. Trimming cost V 10 bases and J 11 bases; bases outside gene matches: 13. The germline CDR1 and CDR2 sequences are MNHEY and SVGAGI. The CDR3 reads CATAQTGEGTPLHF. The DNA of the CDR3 is TGTGCCACTGCCCAGACAGGGGAAGGGACACCCCTCCACTTT.

The V and J genes are TRBV4-3 and TRBJ2-3, with 11 bases that match TRBD2. V shed 5 bases and J 3 bases; nucleotides not matched to a gene: 13. Germline CDR1 reads LGHNA; CDR2 reads YSLEER. There are 18 residues in the CDR3. CDR3 DNA: TGCGCCAGCAGCTCTGAAGGTGGTAGCGGGGGGGCAACAGATACGCAGTATTTT. Translated: CASSSEGGSGGATDTQYF.

The chain combines TRBV29-1 with TRBJ2-3; D is possibly TRBD2 (6 bases). CDR3 length equals 14 residues. V lost 4 bases and J lost 4, with 15 bases in between. CDR1 is SQVTM and CDR2 is ANQGSEA in the germline V gene. The CDR3 region has the DNA TGCAGCGTTGCCCCGGGGGAGGAGGCAGATACGCAGTATTTT. It specifies CSVAPGEEADTQYF.

The V gene is TRBV19, the J gene TRBJ2-5; tentatively, D is TRBD2 (5 bases). The CDR3 has 13 residues. The V gene's germline CDR1 is LNHDA and CDR2 SQIVND (reference sequence). V gave up 5 bases and J gave up 2 bases, with 9 bases separating them. The CDR3 here is CASSLAQQETQYF. In DNA form, the CDR3 reads TGTGCCAGTAGTCTAGCACAACAAGAGACCCAGTACTTC.